These 3 T cell receptor beta chains originate from one sample sequenced in a study of identical twins. TCRdb re-analysed the 5' RACE reads in MiXCR, keeping a single row per CDR3 protein. The sample lists 470,000 or so distinct CDR3 sequences, 24% occurring once. The sample also formed part of further work on T cells expressing NK-cell markers.

Material for sequencing was CD4+ T cells sorted from blood. The receptors were gathered from a woman aged 18 to 35 in good health.

The chain employs TRBV4-2 and TRBJ2-5; 12 bases fit TRBD2. With 1 base clipped from V and 5 bases from J, the junction kept 2 bases outside the gene matches. The germline gives CDR1 LGHNA, CDR2 YNFKEQ. The CDR3 covers 15 residues. The DNA of the CDR3 is TGTGCCAGCAGCCAAGGGACTAGCGGGGCCGAGACCCAGTACTTC. Its protein is CASSQGTSGAETQYF.

The rearrangement uses TRBV6-1 and TRBJ2-3, with unresolved D. Germline V lookup: CDR1 MNHNS, CDR2 SASEGT. There are 14 residues in the CDR3. The V and J ends lost 10 bases and 0 bases respectively, with 14 bases between them. The CDR3 sequence is CATIPFPSTDTQYF. The CDR3 DNA follows: TGTGCCACCATCCCTTTTCCCAGCACAGATACGCAGTATTTT.

The chain couples TRBV10-3 to TRBJ1-1; TRBD1 matches at 9 bases. V lost 5 bases, J lost 6 bases, and 10 bases stayed unmatched. Germline CDR1 reads ENHRY; CDR2 reads SYGVKD. CDR3 length: 15 residues. In nucleotides, the CDR3 is TGTGCCATCAGTCCTTCGGGACAGGGTGGGGCTGAAGCTTTCTTT. Encoded protein: CAISPSGQGGAEAFF.